The entry that follows covers one TCR beta chain sequence. Its target is unknown. The data are from a study of monozygotic twins with inflammatory bowel disease. Whole-study results and caveats: Healthy twins shared more clonotypes with others than IBD patients, most markedly active ones. Using the inverse Simpson index, IBD patients had lower TCRbeta diversity than healthy co-twins.

Germline values: CDR1 SGHDT, CDR2 YYEEEE. The CDR3 runs 14 residues. TCR libraries each used 3,500 to 4,000 ng of total RNA. Amplification of TCRalpha and TCRbeta cDNA involved two nested PCRs that ran for roughly 16 and 10 cycles. TCRdb reprocessed the 5' RACE reads and stores each CDR3 protein as one record, lacking DNA. This table lists fewer than 550,000 distinct CDR3 sequences. This receptor was taken from a human donor with ulcerative colitis or Crohn's disease, or a healthy co-twin of an affected twin (not recorded which). This rearrangement joins TRBV5-6 to TRBJ1-1; TCRdb reports TRBD1, a call that lacks DNA to check it against. The sample taken for sequencing was blood. The CDR3 loop is CASTPPWGNTEAFF.